The TCR beta chain under discussion was sequenced for a study of cytomegalovirus exposure and HLA in healthy donors. Study as a whole: The 120 or so validation repertoires and the approximately 670 first-cohort repertoires shared a platform, a later analysis reported.

Here immunoSEQ multiplex PCR was the method, and the copy in TCRdb shows in-frame clones only, minus some. Of about 400,000 clones listed, more than 80% are singletons. The sample comprised PBMCs. The origin of this receptor is a woman under 30 in good health and CMV-seronegative.

The CDR3 region is CSVERNTGELFF. The CDR3 bases are TGCAGCGTTGAACGTAACACCGGGGAGCTGTTTTTT. The chain is built from TRBV29-1 and TRBJ2-2; D is uncertain. Trimming took off 2 bases at V and 2 bases at J, with 3 bases between the two ends. The CDR3 is made up of 12 amino acids. Germline CDR1 SQVTM, CDR2 ANQGSEA.